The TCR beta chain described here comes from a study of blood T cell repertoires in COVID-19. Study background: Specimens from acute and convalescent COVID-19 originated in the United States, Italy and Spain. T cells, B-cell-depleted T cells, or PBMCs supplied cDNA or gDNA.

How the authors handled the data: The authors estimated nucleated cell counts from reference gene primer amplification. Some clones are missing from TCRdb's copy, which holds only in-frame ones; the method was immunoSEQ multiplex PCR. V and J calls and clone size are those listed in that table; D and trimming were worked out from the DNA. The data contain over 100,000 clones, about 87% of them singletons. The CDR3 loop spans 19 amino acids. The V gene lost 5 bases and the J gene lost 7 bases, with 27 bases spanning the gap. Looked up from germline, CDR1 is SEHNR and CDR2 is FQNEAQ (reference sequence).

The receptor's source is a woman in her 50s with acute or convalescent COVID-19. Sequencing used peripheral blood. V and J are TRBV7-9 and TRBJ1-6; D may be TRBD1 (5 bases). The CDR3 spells CASSRQRGTTRGLNSPLHF. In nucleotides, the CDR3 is TGTGCCAGCAGCCGACAAAGGGGAACCACCCGGGGACTCAATTCACCCCTCCACTTT.